The rows below give T cell receptor beta chains drawn from one sample of a study of T cell clonotyping in hematopoietic cell transplantation. Clones were sequenced by immunoSEQ multiplex PCR, and TCRdb holds only the in-frame ones, with some missing. The sample carries roughly 12,000 clones, about half recorded once. Sequencing was performed on peripheral blood mononuclear cells. These receptors came from a man aged 45-65 years in good health. Some clones in this sample may be carry-over from other donors' samples. CDR3s include the opening cysteine and the closing phenylalanine or tryptophan. The D gene is left open where the match is weak. Rows may omit the clone size; those that give it use once, few, many or a size class.

D gene | clone size | J gene | V gene | CDR3 DNA | CDR3 protein
. | . | TRBJ2-7 | TRBV2 | TGTGCCAGCAGTCCCAAGGTCGAGCAGTACTTC | CASSPKVEQYF
. | . | TRBJ1-2 | TRBV27 | TGTGCCAGCAGTTTAGGGACAAGCTATGGCTACACCTTC | CASSLGTSYGYTF
TRBD1 | few | TRBJ1-1 | TRBV4-2 | TGTGCCAGCAGCCAAGAGGGACAGGATGGGCCTGAAGCTTTCTTT | CASSQEGQDGPEAFF
TRBD2 | . | TRBJ2-1 | TRBV5-4 | TGTGCCAGCAGCGTACCCGGGACTAGCAATGAGCAGTTCTTC | CASSVPGTSNEQFF
. | . | TRBJ2-2 | TRBV21-1 | TGTGCCAGCCTCAACCCCCCGGGCAGGGCAGCTCCCAACACCGGGGAGCTGTTTTTT | CASLNPPGRAAPNTGELFF
TRBD1 | . | TRBJ1-2 | TRBV28 | TGTGCCAGCACCCTTCCGGGACAGGGATTCCGTGGCTACACCTTC | CASTLPGQGFRGYTF
. | . | TRBJ1-2 | TRBV29-1 | TGCAGCGTTGCCCTGACAGCTAACTATGGCTACACCTTC | CSVALTANYGYTF
TRBD1 | few | TRBJ1-3 | TRBV30 | TGTGCCTGGCGCCCGACGGGACAGTGGGACACCATATATTTT | CAWRPTGQWDTIYF
. | few | TRBJ1-1 | TRBV19 | TGTGCCAGTAGTATTGATGGGCCTAACACTGAAGCTTTCTTT | CASSIDGPNTEAFF
. | . | TRBJ2-3 | TRBV27 | TGTGCCAGCAGCCCCGGGACGACTAGCACAGATACGCAGTATTTT | CASSPGTTSTDTQYF
. | . | TRBJ2-7 | TRBV27 | TGTGCCAGCAGTCCCCTGTCAGGGTCCAAATTAATGGAGCAGTACTTC | CASSPLSGSKLMEQYF
. | . | TRBJ2-7 | TRBV10-3 | TGTGCCATCAGTGTGAGGGCTAGCGAGCAGTACTTC | CAISVRASEQYF
. | . | TRBJ1-3 | TRBV9 | TGTGCCAGCAGCGTAGGAGGACACGGGTCTGGAAACACCATATATTTT | CASSVGGHGSGNTIYF
. | . | TRBJ1-6 | TRBV30 | TGTGCCTGGAGTCCCCTTCTACGGGGTAATTCACCCCTCCACTTT | CAWSPLLRGNSPLHF
TRBD1 | . | TRBJ2-5 | TRBV28 | TGTGCCAGCAGCCTCCTACCGGGACAGCAAGAGACCCAGTACTTC | CASSLLPGQQETQYF
TRBD2 | . | TRBJ2-1 | TRBV4-3 | TGCGCCAGCAGCCAAGACCACGGGGGGTTTTACAATGAGCAGTTCTTC | CASSQDHGGFYNEQFF
TRBD1 | . | TRBJ2-7 | TRBV27 | TGTGCCAGCAGTTCCGGGACAGGGCGATTAAGGCAGTACTTC | CASSSGTGRLRQYF
. | . | TRBJ1-1 | TRBV29-1 | TGCAGCGTTCAACAGACGAACACTGAAGCTTTCTTT | CSVQQTNTEAFF
. | few | TRBJ2-7 | TRBV5-1 | TGCGCCAGCAGCTCCTCCGGGACCCTTGAGGAGCAGTACTTC | CASSSSGTLEEQYF
TRBD1 | . | TRBJ2-1 | TRBV29-1 | TGCAGCGTACCGGGACAGGGGTTCAATGAGCAGTTCTTC | CSVPGQGFNEQFF
TRBD1 | . | TRBJ1-2 | TRBV30 | TGTGCCTGGATCGGGGACAGTTCCCGCAACTATGGCTACACCTTC | CAWIGDSSRNYGYTF
TRBD2 | . | TRBJ2-3 | TRBV9 | TGTGCCAGCAGCGTACTAGCGGGAGGGATCTCAGATACGCAGTATTTT | CASSVLAGGISDTQYF
. | few | TRBJ1-2 | TRBV21-1 | TGTGCCAGCAGCAGCCGGGACAGGGTACTTTATGGCTACACCTTC | CASSSRDRVLYGYTF
. | . | TRBJ1-5 | TRBV7-2 | TGTGCCAGCAGCTTAGGAAACAATCAGCCCCAGCATTTT | CASSLGNNQPQHF
. | few | TRBJ1-6 | TRBV7-8 | TGTGCCAGCAGCTTAGGACGAGGAGGATCCCATTCACCCCTCCACTTT | CASSLGRGGSHSPLHF
. | few | TRBJ2-7 | TRBV7-6 | TGTGCCAGCAGTCCCCCCGACTACGAGCAGTACTTC | CASSPPDYEQYF
. | . | TRBJ1-2 | TRBV30 | TGTGCCTGGAGTGTATCCCTGGGGGAGGGGAACTATGGCTACACCTTC | CAWSVSLGEGNYGYTF
. | . | TRBJ2-5 | TRBV15 | TGTGCCACCAGCAGAGACGTCATCGGGACCCAGTACTTC | CATSRDVIGTQYF
. | . | TRBJ1-6 | TRBV7-3 | TGTGCCAGCAGCTTAGACCTCCCCCCTTCACCCCTCCACTTT | CASSLDLPPSPLHF
. | . | TRBJ1-2 | TRBV30 | TGTGCCTGGACGGGGATCGATGGCTACACCTTC | CAWTGIDGYTF
. | . | TRBJ2-2 | TRBV4-1 | TGCGCCAGCAGCCAAGGGTGGGGGGACACCGGGGAGCTGTTTTTT | CASSQGWGDTGELFF
TRBD1 | . | TRBJ1-5 | TRBV30 | TGTGCCTGGAGTGTAAGAGGGGGCGCCAGGCAGCCCCAGCATTTT | CAWSVRGGARQPQHF
TRBD1 | few | TRBJ1-2 | TRBV29-1 | TGCAGCGTTCCAGGACAGGGGACATACTATGGCTACACCTTC | CSVPGQGTYYGYTF
TRBD2 | few | TRBJ2-7 | TRBV10-3 | TGTGCCATCAGTGAGCCCCGACTAGCGGGCAGGGACGAGCAGTACTTC | CAISEPRLAGRDEQYF
. | . | TRBJ1-5 | TRBV7-2 | TGTGCCAGCAGCTCTGAGACAGGTTGGCAGCCCCAGCATTTT | CASSSETGWQPQHF
TRBD1 | . | TRBJ1-2 | TRBV6-5 | TGTGCCAGCAGTTACGGACAGGGGAACTATGGCTACACCTTC | CASSYGQGNYGYTF
TRBD1 | . | TRBJ1-1 | TRBV25-1 | TGTGCCAGCAGGATACAGGGGGAGACTGAAGCTTTCTTT | CASRIQGETEAFF
. | . | TRBJ2-2 | TRBV25-1 | TGTGCCAGCAGTGACGGCTGGACTGGGGAGTCCGGGGAGCTGTTTTTT | CASSDGWTGESGELFF
TRBD1 | . | TRBJ1-6 | TRBV30 | TGTGCCTGGAGTATTCGAACCCTGAGGACAGGTGGAAGCTCCTATAATTCACCCCTCCACTTT | CAWSIRTLRTGGSSYNSPLHF
. | few | TRBJ2-7 | TRBV29-1 | TGCAGCGTTGATCTCGGGAGTGGAAACGAGCAGTACTTC | CSVDLGSGNEQYF
. | . | TRBJ2-3 | TRBV30 | TGTGCCTGGAGGGGGACCACGCTCATCACAGATACGCAGTATTTT | CAWRGTTLITDTQYF
. | . | TRBJ1-1 | TRBV7-8 | TGTGCCGGAGGCACTGAAGCTTTCTTT | CAGGTEAFF
. | . | TRBJ1-1 | TRBV6-5 | TGTGCCAGCAGTCCATCAGGGAACACTGAAGCTTTCTTT | CASSPSGNTEAFF
. | few | TRBJ1-5 | TRBV30 | TGTGCCTGGAGTCCCTACTACGGCAATCAGCCCCAGCATTTT | CAWSPYYGNQPQHF
. | . | TRBJ2-5 | TRBV14 | TGTGCCAGCAGACCTACGGGGCGCTTTGAGACCCAGTACTTC | CASRPTGRFETQYF
. | . | TRBJ1-3 | TRBV6-1 | TGTGCCAGCAGTGAATATGGGTCCGGAAACACCATATATTTT | CASSEYGSGNTIYF
. | . | TRBJ2-7 | TRBV5-6 | TGTGCCAGCAGCTTGGCCAGATCCTACGAGCAGTACTTC | CASSLARSYEQYF
TRBD1 | few | TRBJ2-1 | TRBV29-1 | TGCAGCGTCGGGACAGGGGACGGGGGTGAGCAGTTCTTC | CSVGTGDGGEQFF
TRBD1 | . | TRBJ2-7 | TRBV5-4 | TGTGCCAGCAGCAGCGGACAGGATGGGGAGCAGTACTTC | CASSSGQDGEQYF
TRBD2 | . | TRBJ2-7 | TRBV29-1 | TGCAGCGACTTACCGGGACTAGTAGCCTACGAGCAGTACTTC | CSDLPGLVAYEQYF
. | few | TRBJ1-1 | TRBV11-3 | TGTGCCAGCAGCTTAACTTCGGGAGTGACCACTGAAGCTTTCTTT | CASSLTSGVTTEAFF
TRBD1 | once | TRBJ2-7 | TRBV9 | TGTGCCAGCAGCGTCGCGGCACAGGGGACCGAGCAGTACTTC | CASSVAAQGTEQYF
TRBD2 | . | TRBJ2-3 | TRBV29-1 | TGCAGCGGGTTGCCGGGACTAGAGGCAGATACGCAGTATTTT | CSGLPGLEADTQYF
. | . | TRBJ2-1 | TRBV25-1 | TGTGCCAGCAGTGAATATATCGGGAGCCGGCGGGGTGAGCAGTTCTTC | CASSEYIGSRRGEQFF
TRBD1 | . | TRBJ2-5 | TRBV5-1 | TGCGCCAGCAGCTACAGACAGGGGGCTAGGGAGACCCAGTACTTC | CASSYRQGARETQYF
. | few | TRBJ2-7 | TRBV28 | TGTGCCAGCCTGGCGGGTCCCCGCTACGAGCAGTACTTC | CASLAGPRYEQYF
. | . | TRBJ1-2 | TRBV29-1 | TGCAGCGTTGACCTGGGGGGCTACACCTTC | CSVDLGGYTF